A selection of T cell receptor beta chains follows, all from one sample in a study of blood T cell repertoires in COVID-19. Assay used: immunoSEQ multiplex PCR; TCRdb lists only in-frame clones, some missing. The table records roughly 200,000 clones, roughly 84% of them present only once. Specimen: peripheral blood. Every receptor here comes from a man aged 45-65 years with active or convalescent COVID-19. The CDR3 runs from the conserved cysteine through the conserved F or W. D genes are given only for firm matches. Clone size is shown for a subset of rows, as once, few, many or a class of expanded clone.

CDR3: CAWSVGGVAFF; DNA: TGTGCCTGGAGTGTAGGGGGGGTAGCTTTCTTT; D: .; size: .; V: TRBV30; J: TRBJ1-1
CDR3: CASTLTGTGGYNEQFF; DNA: TGTGCCAGCACCCTTACCGGAACAGGGGGATACAATGAGCAGTTCTTC; D: TRBD1; size: .; V: TRBV9; J: TRBJ2-1
CDR3: CASSLGDTHNQPQHF; DNA: TGTGCCAGCAGCTTAGGGGACACCCACAATCAGCCCCAGCATTTT; D: .; size: .; V: TRBV7-9; J: TRBJ1-5
CDR3: CASSWGQGSGQPQHF; DNA: TGTGCCAGCAGCTGGGGACAGGGGTCCGGTCAGCCCCAGCATTTT; D: TRBD1; size: once; V: TRBV5-5; J: TRBJ1-5
CDR3: CASSFDMNTEAFF; DNA: TGTGCCAGCAGTTTCGACATGAACACTGAAGCTTTCTTT; D: .; size: .; V: TRBV12-3/TRBV12-4; J: TRBJ1-1
CDR3: CATRRQTGMNTEAFF; DNA: TGTGCCACCCGACGCCAGACAGGAATGAACACTGAAGCTTTCTTT; D: .; size: .; V: TRBV10-3; J: TRBJ1-1
CDR3: CASSVAASGGAQNEQFF; DNA: TGTGCCAGCAGCGTAGCGGCTAGCGGGGGGGCGCAGAATGAGCAGTTCTTC; D: TRBD2; size: .; V: TRBV9; J: TRBJ2-1
CDR3: CATNREGGVTEAFF; DNA: TGTGCCACGAACAGGGAGGGAGGAGTGACTGAAGCTTTCTTT; D: .; size: .; V: TRBV10-3; J: TRBJ1-1
CDR3: CASSQGQGYSGNTIYF; DNA: TGCGCCAGCAGCCAGGGACAGGGGTACTCTGGAAACACCATATATTTT; D: TRBD1; size: .; V: TRBV4-1; J: TRBJ1-3
CDR3: CASSSDRHNEQFF; DNA: TGTGCCAGCAGCTCGGACAGACACAATGAGCAGTTCTTC; D: .; size: .; V: TRBV11-1; J: TRBJ2-1
CDR3: CASSLGLGAHNEQFF; DNA: TGTGCCAGCAGCTTGGGACTAGGGGCTCACAATGAGCAGTTCTTC; D: TRBD2; size: .; V: TRBV7-2; J: TRBJ2-1
CDR3: CAWSHWGYTF; DNA: TGTGCCTGGAGCCACTGGGGCTACACCTTC; D: .; size: few; V: TRBV30; J: TRBJ1-2
CDR3: CASSLDFSGLLFF; DNA: TGTGCCAGCAGCTTAGACTTTTCCGGGTTACTGTTTTTT; D: .; size: .; V: TRBV7-9; J: TRBJ1-4
CDR3: CAWSHEAGGQPQHF; DNA: TGTGCCTGGAGTCACGAGGCTGGTGGGCAGCCCCAGCATTTT; D: .; size: .; V: TRBV30; J: TRBJ1-5
CDR3: CASGRPYNEQFF; DNA: TGTGCCAGCGGGAGGCCTTACAATGAGCAGTTCTTC; D: .; size: .; V: TRBV6-5; J: TRBJ2-1
CDR3: CASSQVMGAETQYF; DNA: TGTGCCAGCAGCCAAGTTATGGGCGCGGAGACCCAGTACTTC; D: .; size: few; V: TRBV3-1/TRBV3-2; J: TRBJ2-5
CDR3: CAWSVPSRTDTQYF; DNA: TGTGCCTGGAGTGTACCCTCTAGAACAGATACGCAGTATTTT; D: .; size: once; V: TRBV30; J: TRBJ2-3
CDR3: CASSVGAGGISGANVLTF; DNA: TGTGCCAGCAGCGTAGGGGCGGGCGGTATCTCTGGGGCCAACGTCCTGACTTTC; D: .; size: few; V: TRBV9; J: TRBJ2-6
CDR3: CASSDDRGGGGEKLFF; DNA: TGTGCCAGTAGTGACGACAGGGGCGGGGGCGGCGAAAAACTGTTTTTT; D: TRBD1; size: .; V: TRBV19; J: TRBJ1-4
CDR3: CASSQDLRSTDTQYF; DNA: TGTGCCAGCAGCCAAGATTTGCGCAGCACAGATACGCAGTATTTT; D: .; size: .; V: TRBV14; J: TRBJ2-3
CDR3: CASSLGTSGADTQYF; DNA: TGCGCCAGCAGCTTGGGGACTAGCGGGGCAGATACGCAGTATTTT; D: TRBD2; size: .; V: TRBV5-1; J: TRBJ2-3
CDR3: CASSGGSTDGYTF; DNA: TGTGCCAGCAGTGGAGGGTCAACGGATGGCTACACCTTC; D: .; size: .; V: TRBV2; J: TRBJ1-2
CDR3: CASSPLPRGSSGGANEQFF; DNA: TGTGCCAGCAGTCCGTTACCCCGAGGCTCTAGCGGGGGTGCCAATGAGCAGTTCTTC; D: TRBD2; size: few; V: TRBV6-6; J: TRBJ2-1
CDR3: CASSQDLGGNYGYTF; DNA: TGCGCCAGCAGCCAAGATCTCGGCGGGAACTATGGCTACACCTTC; D: .; size: .; V: TRBV4-1; J: TRBJ1-2
CDR3: CASSWDRDNEQFF; DNA: TGTGCCAGCAGTTGGGACAGGGACAATGAGCAGTTCTTC; D: TRBD1; size: .; V: TRBV27; J: TRBJ2-1
CDR3: CASSPGGLRETQYF; DNA: TGTGCCAGCAGCCCGGGGGGGCTCAGGGAGACCCAGTACTTC; D: TRBD2; size: .; V: TRBV7-9; J: TRBJ2-5
CDR3: CASSYDRGDTIYF; DNA: TGTGCCAGCAGCTATGACAGGGGGGACACCATATATTTT; D: TRBD1; size: .; V: TRBV28; J: TRBJ1-3
CDR3: CASSSSLQGAGSQPQHF; DNA: TGTGCCAGCAGCTCGTCCCTGCAGGGGGCGGGGAGTCAGCCCCAGCATTTT; D: TRBD1; size: .; V: TRBV5-6; J: TRBJ1-5
CDR3: CASSPTENTEAFF; DNA: TGTGCCAGCTCACCGACAGAGAACACTGAAGCTTTCTTT; D: .; size: .; V: TRBV18; J: TRBJ1-1
CDR3: CASSSWTVNTEAFF; DNA: TGTGCCAGCAGTTCTTGGACAGTAAACACTGAAGCTTTCTTT; D: .; size: .; V: TRBV6-5; J: TRBJ1-1
CDR3: CASSLATGDYNEQFF; DNA: TGTGCCAGCAGCTTAGCAACGGGGGACTACAATGAGCAGTTCTTC; D: .; size: .; V: TRBV7-2; J: TRBJ2-1
CDR3: CASSYLGGGYGYTF; DNA: TGTGCCAGCAGTTACCTCGGGGGGGGCTATGGCTACACCTTC; D: .; size: once; V: TRBV6-5; J: TRBJ1-2
CDR3: CASSYRTGRGTDTQYF; DNA: TGTGCCAGCTCGTACCGGACAGGGCGAGGCACAGATACGCAGTATTTT; D: TRBD1; size: .; V: TRBV18; J: TRBJ2-3
CDR3: CASSYGSGAYNQPQHF; DNA: TGTGCCAGCAGTTACGGCTCAGGGGCCTACAATCAGCCCCAGCATTTT; D: .; size: .; V: TRBV6-2/TRBV6-3; J: TRBJ1-5
CDR3: CASSEATGVNSPLHF; DNA: TGTGCCAGCAGTGAAGCTACAGGGGTTAATTCACCCCTCCACTTT; D: TRBD1; size: .; V: TRBV6-1; J: TRBJ1-6
CDR3: CATGLAGFGTQYF; DNA: TGTGCCACCGGACTAGCGGGGTTTGGTACGCAGTATTTT; D: TRBD2; size: .; V: TRBV28; J: TRBJ2-3
CDR3: CASRGASEAFF; DNA: TGTGCCAGCAGGGGAGCGTCTGAAGCTTTCTTT; D: .; size: .; V: TRBV6-5; J: TRBJ1-1
CDR3: CATEGLPNYGYTF; DNA: TGTGCCACGGAGGGACTGCCTAACTATGGCTACACCTTC; D: .; size: few; V: TRBV10-3; J: TRBJ1-2
CDR3: CASKLGGPQETQYF; DNA: TGTGCCAGTAAGCTCGGGGGGCCTCAAGAGACCCAGTACTTC; D: .; size: .; V: TRBV6-5; J: TRBJ2-5
CDR3: CASSEAKGRGRNIQYF; DNA: TGTGCCAGCAGTGAAGCAAAAGGCAGGGGGAGAAACATTCAGTACTTC; D: TRBD1; size: .; V: TRBV2; J: TRBJ2-4
CDR3: CASSLGTGGAGYTF; DNA: TGTGCCAGCAGCTTAGGGACAGGGGGTGCTGGCTACACCTTC; D: TRBD1; size: once; V: TRBV7-6; J: TRBJ1-2
CDR3: CASSVGGQIHEAFF; DNA: TGTGCCAGCTCCGTGGGGGGACAGATACATGAAGCTTTCTTT; D: TRBD1; size: .; V: TRBV28; J: TRBJ1-1
CDR3: CASSQEDWRISILYEQYF; DNA: TGCGCCAGCAGCCAAGAAGACTGGCGTATTTCTATCCTCTACGAGCAGTACTTC; D: .; size: .; V: TRBV4-1; J: TRBJ2-7
CDR3: CASSEGAGDARYEQYF; DNA: TGTGCCAGCAGTGAAGGCGCGGGCGACGCCCGCTACGAGCAGTACTTC; D: .; size: once; V: TRBV6-1; J: TRBJ2-7
CDR3: CASSLEGAQNSPLHF; DNA: TGTGCCAGCAGCCTGGAGGGGGCGCAGAATTCACCCCTCCACTTT; D: TRBD1; size: .; V: TRBV6-5; J: TRBJ1-6
CDR3: CASSLYQGAGANVLTF; DNA: TGTGCCAGCAGTTTATACCAGGGCGCCGGGGCCAACGTCCTGACTTTC; D: .; size: .; V: TRBV28; J: TRBJ2-6
CDR3: CASSPGDRYGYTF; DNA: TGTGCCAGCAGCCCCGGGGACAGATATGGCTACACCTTC; D: TRBD1; size: .; V: TRBV6-5; J: TRBJ1-2
CDR3: CASSRGGTGQETQYF; DNA: TGTGCCAGTAGTCGGGGAGGGACGGGGCAAGAGACCCAGTACTTC; D: TRBD2; size: .; V: TRBV19; J: TRBJ2-5
CDR3: CASRWATEAFF; DNA: TGTGCCAGTCGGTGGGCCACTGAAGCTTTCTTT; D: .; size: .; V: TRBV19; J: TRBJ1-1
CDR3: CASSEGLAGTDTQYF; DNA: TGTGCCAGCAGTGAGGGGCTAGCGGGCACAGATACGCAGTATTTT; D: TRBD2; size: .; V: TRBV6-4; J: TRBJ2-3